This entry features one T cell receptor (beta chain) sequence. No antigen is known for it. It has no much larger one-base neighbor in the sample; base qualities were not kept. This record belongs to a study of blood T cell repertoires in COVID-19 (dated by TCRdb to the early 2020s). Looking at the study overall: Samples from collaborators originated in the United States, Italy and Spain and spanned both the acute and convalescent phases of COVID-19. The prospective study material was composed of cDNA or gDNA derived from T cells, B-cell-depleted T cells, or PBMCs. Subjects who had been exposed to COVID-19, were actively infected with it, or had recovered from it provided the deeply sampled blood TCRbeta repertoires that made up the dataset. The repertoires were released in a freely available public database meant as a resource for research on the immune response to SARS-CoV-2. Samples came from the ongoing ImmuneRACE study (first 160 participants) plus 1,254 subjects from 6 global collaborators. Nearly every sample came with metadata listing a de-identified subject ID, COVID-19 status, age in years and sex. HLA class I and class II types, where available, came from metadata supplied by the sample provider rather than from assay-based typing.

What the work shows at the level of the full study, not this receptor alone: The quantity of clinical and demographic metadata differed by source and by participant and was supplied without curation.

TCRbeta CDR3 regions were amplified from genomic DNA using the immunoSEQ Assay, a bias-controlled multiplex PCR. As for how the authors treated the data: Within the assay, amplification of reference gene primers was used to estimate how many nucleated cells each sample contained. To quantify the absolute abundance of each unique TCRbeta CDR3 rearrangement, sequence reads were collapsed and filtered. Productive Simpson clonality was computed per sample as the square root of Simpson's diversity index over productive rearrangements. This is the immuneACCESS table as TCRdb keeps it, with only in-frame sequences that have V and J called. A part of the clones is gone; compared with another copy, unresolved V genes explain less than half, and the rest is unexplained. For V, J and clone size, that table is used; D and trimming come from the DNA. The sample table lists 150,000 or so clones, about 85% of them with a count of one. The ten largest make up about 1.2% of the sample.

Samples from volunteer blood donors who had recovered from COVID-19 were contributed by a second Seattle source. Collaborating institutions collected whole blood in K2EDTA tubes following their own protocols. For TCRbeta analysis, collaborators shipped samples in one of three forms: frozen whole blood, isolated PBMCs, or DNA extracted from either of those sample types. The sequenced sample consisted of peripheral blood. The TCR originated in a man in his sixties who had recovered from COVID-19.

Read as DNA, the sequence is TGTGCCATCAGTGAAGGGCTAGCGGGGACAAGCTCCTACGAGCAGTACTTC. Protein translation: CAISEGLAGTSSYEQYF. This chain is built from TRBV10-3 and TRBJ2-7, with 9 bases aligning to TRBD2. Compared with germline, V lacks 3 bases and J lacks 0 bases; bases without a gene match: 9. The germline V gene sets CDR1 to ENHRY and CDR2 to SYGVKD. There are 17 amino acids in the CDR3, from cysteine to phenylalanine inclusive. Only the CDR3 region is kept as DNA, spanning 51 bases read in frame from base 1.